The 18 T cell receptor beta chains given below trace back to one sample, sequenced in a study of cytomegalovirus exposure and HLA in healthy donors. The PCR contained 60 Vbeta and 13 Jbeta primers. TCRdb's copy holds only in-frame clones and misses some; the assay was immunoSEQ multiplex PCR. The table shows about 140,000 clones, with around two thirds occurring only once. Sequenced material: PBMCs. The origin of the receptors is a male donor in good health and CMV-seronegative.

V gene TRBV6-6 combines with J gene TRBJ1-2; D uncertain. Germline CDR1 MNHNY, CDR2 SVGAGI (reference sequence). Deletions cut 0 bases from V and 4 bases from J, with 6 bases between. This CDR3 has 13 amino acids. CDR3 DNA: TGTGCCAGCAGTTACTCTCAGGCCTATGGCTACACCTTC. Encoded protein: CASSYSQAYGYTF.

The chain has TRBV12-5 and TRBJ2-3; tentatively, D is TRBD2 (5 bases). V lost 4 bases, J lost 0 bases, and 14 bases lay in between. This CDR3 comprises 16 residues. CDR1 LGHNT and CDR2 FRNRAP come from the germline V gene. CDR3 sequence (DNA): TGTGCTAGTGGTTACCTTGGGGAGACTAGCACAGATACGCAGTATTTT. It specifies CASGYLGETSTDTQYF.

The gene calls are TRBV27 and TRBJ1-2, with 9 bases aligning to TRBD1. Losses at the gene ends were 5 bases for V and 4 bases for J; bases not matched to a gene: 11. The germline gives CDR1 MNHEY, CDR2 SMNVEV (reference sequence). The CDR3 is 16 amino acids. CDR3 amino acids: CASSRQLTGGSYGYTF. DNA for the CDR3: TGTGCCAGCAGTAGACAGCTTACAGGGGGCAGCTATGGCTACACCTTC.

This clone has just a few counts. The CDR3 nucleotides read TGTGCCAGCAGTTTGAGCAGGCGAAACTATGGCTACACCTTC. Protein sequence: CASSLSRRNYGYTF. The chain has TRBV27 and TRBJ1-2; D ambiguous. The V end lost 3 bases, the J end lost 2 bases, and 10 bases lay between the germline ends. CDR3 length: 14 residues. Germline lookup yields CDR1 MNHEY and CDR2 SMNVEV (reference sequence).

The rearrangement uses TRBV11-3 and TRBJ2-7; a possible D gene is TRBD2 (5 bases). The CDR3 runs 13 residues. Germline values: CDR1 SGHNT, CDR2 YENEEA. V shed 4 bases and J shed 7 bases, with 14 bases lying between them. The CDR3 here is CASSSRAYQEQYF. CDR3 sequence (DNA): TGTGCCAGCAGCTCGAGGGCCTACCAAGAGCAGTACTTC.

The chain uses TRBV9 and TRBJ2-5, with 8 bases lining up with TRBD1. Per germline, CDR1 SGDLS and CDR2 YYNGEE. The CDR3 spans 16 residues. The ends lost 3 bases at V and 4 bases at J; junction bases unmatched: 11. The CDR3 is CASSAPQGARGETQYF. CDR3 bases: TGTGCCAGCAGCGCGCCGCAGGGGGCGCGGGGAGAGACCCAGTACTTC. The full variable domain, completed using reference TRBV9 and TRBJ2-5, is DSGVTQTPKHLITATGQRVTLRCSPRSGDLSVYWYQQSLDQGLQFLIQYYNGEERAKGNILERFSAQQFPDLHSELNLSSLELGDSALYFCASSAPQGARGETQYFGPGTRLLVL.

The chain employs TRBV13 and TRBJ1-2; TRBD1 matches 8 bases. The V gene end was trimmed by 4 bases and the J gene end by 3 bases; junction bases not matched to a gene: 7. The CDR3 contains 15 residues. Germline lookup yields CDR1 PRHDT and CDR2 FYEKMQ (reference sequence). The CDR3 coding sequence is TGTGCCAGCAGCTCTTCAGGGGGCGGCTACTATGGCTACACCTTC. Protein product: CASSSSGGGYYGYTF.

This clone occurred a few times. The rearrangement links TRBV5-3 to TRBJ2-1; D possibly corresponds to TRBD2 (6 bases). TRBV5-3 counts as an open reading frame of uncertain function. The length of the CDR3 is 19 residues. Trimming cost V 4 bases and J 3 bases, with 26 bases left between them. As DNA, the CDR3 is TGTGCCAGAAGCCCTAGGAGGGGTAGGCAAGGTAAGGACTACAATGAGCAGTTCTTC. Its translation: CARSPRRGRQGKDYNEQFF.

This clone has a handful of counts. This sequence joins TRBV5-4 and TRBJ2-2; D is undetermined. This CDR3 spans 12 amino acids. V was cut by 7 bases and J by 4 bases, with 8 bases left in between. Germline CDR1 SGHNT, CDR2 YYREEE (reference sequence). DNA of the CDR3: TGTGCCAGCTCTACCGGCACCGGGGAGCTGTTTTTT. As protein: CASSTGTGELFF.

This chain links TRBV2 with TRBJ1-5; 10 bases are shared with TRBD1. J was trimmed by 5 bases and V by 6 bases; bases with no gene match: 4. There are 14 residues in the CDR3. In germline, CDR1 is SNHLY, CDR2 FYNNEI. The CDR3 sequence is CASSRGQGHQPQHF. Here the CDR3 DNA reads TGTGCCAGCAGCAGGGGACAGGGGCATCAGCCCCAGCATTTT.

This chain uses TRBV7-6 with TRBJ2-5, with D possibly TRBD2 on 5 matching bases. Germline CDR1 is SGHVS and CDR2 is FNYEAQ. The V end was cut by 1 base, the J end by 4 bases, with 13 bases between. The CDR3 loop spans 15 amino acids. For the CDR3, the DNA is TGTGCCAGCAGCTTAGAAGGAGGTATGGGAGAGACCCAGTACTTC. It encodes CASSLEGGMGETQYF.

The J gene is TRBJ1-1, the V gene TRBV5-1; the match to TRBD1 covers 12 bases. V lost 3 bases, J lost 12 bases, and 12 bases stayed unmatched. The length of the CDR3 is 15 residues. Germline CDR1 SGHRS, CDR2 YFSETQ. CDR3 nucleotide sequence: TGCGCCAGCAGCTCCGGGACAGGGGGCGACGCCGGCCCTTTCTTT. The encoded protein is CASSSGTGGDAGPFF.

This rearrangement joins TRBV5-8 to TRBJ2-5, with TRBD1 as a possible D gene (5 bases). Germline CDR1 reads SGHTS; CDR2 reads YDEGEE. The length of the CDR3 is 14 residues. V lost 0 bases, J lost 5 bases, and 11 bases lay in between. Here the CDR3 reads CASSLGQGRETQYF. CDR3 DNA: TGTGCCAGCAGCTTGGGTCAGGGTCGGGAGACCCAGTACTTC.

The chain links TRBV5-6 to TRBJ1-3; 7 nucleotides line up with TRBD1. V lost 2 bases and J lost 7; bases outside the gene matches: 0. There are 12 residues in the CDR3. Looked up from germline, CDR1 is SGHDT and CDR2 is YYEEEE. CDR3 residues: CASSLGGNTIYF. As DNA, the CDR3 is TGTGCCAGCAGCTTAGGGGGCAACACCATATATTTT. The whole variable domain, remainder taken from reference TRBV5-6 and TRBJ1-3, is DAGVTQSPTHLIKTRGQQVTLRCSPKSGHDTVSWYQQALGQGPQFIFQYYEEEERQRGNFPDRFSGHQFPNYSSELNVNALLLGDSALYLCASSLGGNTIYFGEGSWLTVV.

This clone turned up a few times. The gene calls are TRBV18 and TRBJ2-5; 9 bases fit TRBD2. The germline gives CDR1 KGHSH, CDR2 LQKENI. The CDR3 extends over 15 amino acids. Trimming took 1 base from V and 9 from J; bases not matched to a gene: 9. The CDR3 nucleotides are TGTGCCAGCTCACCACGCAGCGGGGGGCTTGTGGCCCAGTACTTC. As protein: CASSPRSGGLVAQYF.

The V gene is TRBV2, the J gene TRBJ1-2; no definite D call. This CDR3 spans 14 amino acids. V lost 6 bases to trimming and J lost 0 bases, with 11 bases between them. CDR1 and CDR2 (germline): SNHLY, FYNNEI. In DNA, the CDR3 is TGTGCCAGCAGGAGTACTCGCTCTAACTATGGCTACACCTTC. This gives the protein CASRSTRSNYGYTF.

This clone was seen only a few times. This chain links TRBV28 with TRBJ2-5; TRBD1 is a possible D gene (5 bases). Germline V gives CDR1 MDHEN, CDR2 SYDVKM. Trimming cost V 4 bases and J 1 base, with 10 bases left between them. There are 14 residues in the CDR3. CDR3 sequence: CASSSDNSQETQYF. Written as DNA, the CDR3 is TGTGCCAGCAGTTCGGACAACAGCCAAGAGACCCAGTACTTC. Variable domain in full (rest from reference TRBV28 and TRBJ2-5): DVKVTQSSRYLVKRTGEKVFLECVQDMDHENMFWYRQDPGLGLRLIYFSYDVKMKEKGDIPEGYSVSREKKERFSLILESASTNQTSMYLCASSSDNSQETQYFGPGTRLLVL.

V and J are TRBV9 and TRBJ2-7; D unclear. This CDR3 is built from 12 residues. Germline CDR1 reads SGDLS; CDR2 reads YYNGEE. Trimming removed 0 bases from V and 3 bases from J, with 4 bases in between. In nucleotides, the CDR3 is TGTGCCAGCAGCGTAGACGGCTACGAGCAGTACTTC. It specifies CASSVDGYEQYF.